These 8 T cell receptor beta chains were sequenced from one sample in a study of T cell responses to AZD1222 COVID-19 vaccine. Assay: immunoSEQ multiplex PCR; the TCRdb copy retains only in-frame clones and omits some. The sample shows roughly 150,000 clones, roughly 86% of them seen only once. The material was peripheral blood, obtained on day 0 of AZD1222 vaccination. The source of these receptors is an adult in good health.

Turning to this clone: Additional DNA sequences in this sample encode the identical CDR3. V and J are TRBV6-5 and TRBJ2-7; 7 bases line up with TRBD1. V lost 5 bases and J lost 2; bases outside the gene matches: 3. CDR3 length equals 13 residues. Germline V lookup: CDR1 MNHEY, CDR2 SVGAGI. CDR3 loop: CASSRDRAYEQYF. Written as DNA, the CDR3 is TGTGCCAGCAGTAGGGACAGAGCCTACGAGCAGTACTTC.

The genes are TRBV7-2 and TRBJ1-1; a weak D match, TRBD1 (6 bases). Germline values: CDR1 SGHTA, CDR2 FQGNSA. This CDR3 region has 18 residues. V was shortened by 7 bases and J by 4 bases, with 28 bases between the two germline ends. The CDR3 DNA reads TGTGCCAGCACCCAATACGGACAGTTCAGGTTTATGGGCACTGAAGCTTTCTTT. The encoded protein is CASTQYGQFRFMGTEAFF.

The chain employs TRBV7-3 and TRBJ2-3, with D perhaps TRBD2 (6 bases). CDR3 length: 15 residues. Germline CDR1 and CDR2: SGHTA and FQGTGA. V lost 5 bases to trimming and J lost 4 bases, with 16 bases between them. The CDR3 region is CASSATGTDADTQYF. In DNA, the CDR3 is TGTGCCAGCAGCGCAACCGGGACTGACGCAGATACGCAGTATTTT.

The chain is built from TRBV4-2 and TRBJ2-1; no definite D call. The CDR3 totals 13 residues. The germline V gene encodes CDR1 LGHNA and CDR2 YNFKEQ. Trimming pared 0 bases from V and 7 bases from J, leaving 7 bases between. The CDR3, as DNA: TGTGCCAGCAGCCAAGATGAGTGGAATGAGCAGTTCTTC. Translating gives CASSQDEWNEQFF.

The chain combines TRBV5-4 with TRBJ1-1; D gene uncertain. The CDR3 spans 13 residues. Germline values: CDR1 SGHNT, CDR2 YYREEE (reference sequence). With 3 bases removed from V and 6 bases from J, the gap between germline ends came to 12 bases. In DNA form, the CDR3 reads TGTGCCAGCAGCTCCTGGCGGAGCGCTGAAGCTTTCTTT. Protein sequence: CASSSWRSAEAFF.

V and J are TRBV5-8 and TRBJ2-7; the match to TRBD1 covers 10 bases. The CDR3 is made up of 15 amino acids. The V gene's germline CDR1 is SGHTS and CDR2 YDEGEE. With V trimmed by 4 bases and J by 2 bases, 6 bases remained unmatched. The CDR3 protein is CASSRRTGGTYEQYF. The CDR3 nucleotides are TGTGCCAGCAGCCGTAGGACAGGGGGGACCTACGAGCAGTACTTC. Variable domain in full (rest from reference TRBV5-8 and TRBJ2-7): EAGVTQSPTHLIKTRGQQATLRCSPISGHTSVYWYQQALGLGLQFLLWYDEGEERNRGNFPPRFSGRQFPNYSSELNVNALELEDSALYLCASSRRTGGTYEQYFGPGTRLTVT.

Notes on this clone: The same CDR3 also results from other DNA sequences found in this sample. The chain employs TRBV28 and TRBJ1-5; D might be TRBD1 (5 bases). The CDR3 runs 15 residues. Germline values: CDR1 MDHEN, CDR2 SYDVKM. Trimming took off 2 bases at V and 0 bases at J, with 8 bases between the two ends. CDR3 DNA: TGTGCCAGCAGTTTAGCGGGGGATAGCAATCAGCCCCAGCATTTT. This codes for CASSLAGDSNQPQHF.

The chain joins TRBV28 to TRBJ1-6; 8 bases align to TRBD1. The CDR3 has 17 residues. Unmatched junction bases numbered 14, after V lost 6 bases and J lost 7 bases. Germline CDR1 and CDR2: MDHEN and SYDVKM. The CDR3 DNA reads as TGTGCCAGCAGCACCGGACAGGGAGCCCTTTGGAATTCACCCCTCCACTTT. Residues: CASSTGQGALWNSPLHF.